This TCR beta chain was documented in a study of cytomegalovirus exposure and HLA in healthy donors. General study points: By HLA locus, TCR association rates varied in a later analysis, with DRB1 showing the most and HLA-C the fewest. In a later analysis, TCR beta V- and J-gene trimming showed a link to a missense DCLRE1C variant. The authors excluded some V segments, including TRBV6-2 and TRBV6-3, as indistinguishable.

Remarks on this clone: Antigen unknown. The junction and the germline gene differ at one end; a read error may be behind it.

The CDR3 has 18 amino acids. The germline gives CDR1 SGHNT, CDR2 YYREEE (reference sequence). Both 60 Vbeta primers and 13 Jbeta primers went into the PCR. Clones were read by immunoSEQ multiplex PCR, and TCRdb kept only the in-frame ones, dropping some. The profile shows roughly 120,000 clones, approximately 78% of them singletons. Sequencing was carried out using PBMCs. This rearrangement joins TRBV5-4 to TRBJ2-4; 7 nucleotides agree with TRBD2. The receptor's source is a man between 35 and 55 years old in good health and CMV-seronegative. In DNA form, the CDR3 reads TGTGCCAGCAGCTTGGGGGATGGGGGGGAATTAGCCAAAAACAGTCAGTACTTC. Its translation is CASSLGDGGELAKNSQYF.